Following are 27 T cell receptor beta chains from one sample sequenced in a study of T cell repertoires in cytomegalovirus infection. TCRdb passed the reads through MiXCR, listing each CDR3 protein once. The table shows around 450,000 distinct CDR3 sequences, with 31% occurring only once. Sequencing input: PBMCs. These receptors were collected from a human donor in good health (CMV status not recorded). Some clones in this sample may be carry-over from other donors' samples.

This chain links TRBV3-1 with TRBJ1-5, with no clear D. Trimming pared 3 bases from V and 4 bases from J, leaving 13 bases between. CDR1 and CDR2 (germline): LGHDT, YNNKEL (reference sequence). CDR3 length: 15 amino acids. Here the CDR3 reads CASSHPGLVNQPQHF. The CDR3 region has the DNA TGTGCCAGCAGCCACCCGGGCCTCGTAAATCAGCCCCAGCATTTT.

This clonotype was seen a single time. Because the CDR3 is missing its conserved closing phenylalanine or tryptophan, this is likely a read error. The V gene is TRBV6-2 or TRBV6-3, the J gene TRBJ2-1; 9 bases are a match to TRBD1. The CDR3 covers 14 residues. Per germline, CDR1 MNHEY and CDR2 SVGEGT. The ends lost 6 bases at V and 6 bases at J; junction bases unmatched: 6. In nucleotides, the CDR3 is TGTGCCAGCAGCCGGGACAGGGCCCTCAATGAGCAGTTCTTA. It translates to CASSRDRALNEQFL.

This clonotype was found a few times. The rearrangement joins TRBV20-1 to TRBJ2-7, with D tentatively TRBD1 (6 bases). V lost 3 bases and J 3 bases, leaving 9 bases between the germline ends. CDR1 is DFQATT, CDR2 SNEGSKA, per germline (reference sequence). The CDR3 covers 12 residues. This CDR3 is CSASRDNYEQYF. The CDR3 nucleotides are TGCAGTGCTAGCCGGGACAACTACGAGCAGTACTTC.

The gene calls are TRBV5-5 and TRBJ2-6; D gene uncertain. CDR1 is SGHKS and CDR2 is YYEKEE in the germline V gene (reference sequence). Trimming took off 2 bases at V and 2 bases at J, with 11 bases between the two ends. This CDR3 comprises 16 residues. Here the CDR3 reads CASSFPARTGANVLTF. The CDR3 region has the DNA TGTGCCAGCAGCTTTCCGGCCCGCACTGGGGCCAACGTCCTGACTTTC.

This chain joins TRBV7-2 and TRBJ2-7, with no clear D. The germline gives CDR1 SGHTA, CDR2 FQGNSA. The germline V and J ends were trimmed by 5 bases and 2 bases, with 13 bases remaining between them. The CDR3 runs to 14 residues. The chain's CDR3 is CASSPYTATYEQYF. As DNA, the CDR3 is TGTGCCAGCAGCCCCTACACCGCGACCTACGAGCAGTACTTC.

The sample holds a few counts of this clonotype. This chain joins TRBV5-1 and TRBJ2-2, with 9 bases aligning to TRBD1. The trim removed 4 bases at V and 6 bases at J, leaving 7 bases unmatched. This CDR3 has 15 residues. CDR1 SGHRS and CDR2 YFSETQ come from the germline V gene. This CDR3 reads CASSPTGGASGELFF. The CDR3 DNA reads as TGCGCCAGCAGCCCCACAGGGGGCGCATCCGGGGAGCTGTTTTTT.

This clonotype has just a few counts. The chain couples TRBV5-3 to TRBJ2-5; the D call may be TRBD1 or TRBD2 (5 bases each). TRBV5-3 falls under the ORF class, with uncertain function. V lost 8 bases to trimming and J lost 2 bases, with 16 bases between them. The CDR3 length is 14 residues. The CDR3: CASSPRGVQETQYF. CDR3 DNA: TGTGCCAGCAGCCCCCGGGGCGTGCAAGAGACCCAGTACTTC.

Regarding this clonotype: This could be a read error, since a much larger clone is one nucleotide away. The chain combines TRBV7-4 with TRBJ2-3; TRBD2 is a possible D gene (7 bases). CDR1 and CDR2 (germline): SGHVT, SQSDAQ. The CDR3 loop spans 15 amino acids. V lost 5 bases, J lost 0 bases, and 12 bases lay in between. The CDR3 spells CASSPRGASTDTQYF. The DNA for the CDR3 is TGTGCCAGCAGCCCCCGGGGGGCTAGCACAGATACGCAGTATTTT.

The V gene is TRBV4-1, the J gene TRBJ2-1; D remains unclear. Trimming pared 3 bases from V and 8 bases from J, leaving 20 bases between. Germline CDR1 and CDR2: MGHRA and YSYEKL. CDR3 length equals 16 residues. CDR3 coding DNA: TGCGCCAGCAGCCAGACTCCTGGCATCTACGGCGATGAGCAGTTCTTC. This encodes CASSQTPGIYGDEQFF.

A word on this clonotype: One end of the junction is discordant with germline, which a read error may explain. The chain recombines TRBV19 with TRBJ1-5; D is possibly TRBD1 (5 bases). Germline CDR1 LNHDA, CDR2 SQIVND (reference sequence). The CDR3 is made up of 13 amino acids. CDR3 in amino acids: CASSVDSNQPQQF. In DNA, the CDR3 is TGTGCCAGTAGTGTCGACAGCAATCAGCCCCAGCAGTTT.

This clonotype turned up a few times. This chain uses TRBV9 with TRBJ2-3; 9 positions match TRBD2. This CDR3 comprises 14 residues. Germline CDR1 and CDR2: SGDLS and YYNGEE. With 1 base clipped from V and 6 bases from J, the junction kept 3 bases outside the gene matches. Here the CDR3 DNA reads TGTGCCAGCAGCGTAAGCGGGGGGAGCGATACGCAGTATTTT. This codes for CASSVSGGSDTQYF.

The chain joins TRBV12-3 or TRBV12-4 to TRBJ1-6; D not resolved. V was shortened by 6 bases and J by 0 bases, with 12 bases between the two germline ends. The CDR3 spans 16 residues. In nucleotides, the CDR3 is TGTGCCAGCAGCCGAGGACCGAGCTCCTATAATTCACCCCTCCACTTT. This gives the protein CASSRGPSSYNSPLHF.

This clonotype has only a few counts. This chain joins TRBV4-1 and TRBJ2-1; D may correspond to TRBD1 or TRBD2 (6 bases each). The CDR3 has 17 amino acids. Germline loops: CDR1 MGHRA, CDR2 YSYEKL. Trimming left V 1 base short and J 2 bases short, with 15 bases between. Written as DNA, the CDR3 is TGCGCCAGCAGCCAAGGGGTAGCGGACAGTGCCTACAATGAGCAGTTCTTC. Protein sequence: CASSQGVADSAYNEQFF.

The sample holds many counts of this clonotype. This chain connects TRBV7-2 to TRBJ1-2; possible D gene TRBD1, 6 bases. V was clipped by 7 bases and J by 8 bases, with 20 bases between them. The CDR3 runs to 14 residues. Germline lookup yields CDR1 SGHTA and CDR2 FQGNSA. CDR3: CASIILGTTTGYTF. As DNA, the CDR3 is TGTGCCAGCATCATACTCGGGACAACGACCGGCTACACCTTC.

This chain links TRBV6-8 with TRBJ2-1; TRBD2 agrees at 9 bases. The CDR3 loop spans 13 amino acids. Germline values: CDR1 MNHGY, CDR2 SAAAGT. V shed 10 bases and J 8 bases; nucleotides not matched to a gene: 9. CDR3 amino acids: CATISAGGYEQFF. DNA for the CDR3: TGTGCCACCATCTCTGCGGGGGGGTATGAGCAGTTCTTC.

The CDR3 DNA is TGTGCCACCAACGACCAGGATCAGCCCCAGCATTTT. Residues: CATNDQDQPQHF. This chain joins TRBV24-1 and TRBJ1-5, with unresolved D. This CDR3 region has 12 residues. The germline V gene has CDR1 KGHDR and CDR2 SFDVKD. V was pared by 8 bases and J by 5 bases, with 9 bases between.

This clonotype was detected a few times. This CDR3 is CASSDRDRGRYEQYF. CDR3 coding DNA: TGTGCCAGCAGCGACAGGGACAGGGGCCGATACGAGCAGTACTTC. This chain links TRBV7-6 with TRBJ2-7; 10 bases align to TRBD1. There are 15 residues in the CDR3. Germline CDR1 and CDR2: SGHVS and FNYEAQ. Trimming cost V 5 bases and J 4 bases; bases outside gene matches: 8. Complete variable domain (other parts from reference TRBV7-6 and TRBJ2-7): GAGVSQSPRYKVTKRGQDVALRCDPISGHVSLYWYRQALGQGPEFLTYFNYEAQQDKSGLPNDRFSAERPEGSISTLTIQRTEQRDSAMYRCASSDRDRGRYEQYFGPGTRLTVT.

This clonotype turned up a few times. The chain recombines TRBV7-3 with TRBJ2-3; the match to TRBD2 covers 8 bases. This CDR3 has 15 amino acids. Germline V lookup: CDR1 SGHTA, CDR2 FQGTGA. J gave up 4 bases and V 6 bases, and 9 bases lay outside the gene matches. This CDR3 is CASSGVAGSADTQYF. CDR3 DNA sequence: TGTGCCAGCAGTGGGGTAGCGGGGTCTGCAGATACGCAGTATTTT.

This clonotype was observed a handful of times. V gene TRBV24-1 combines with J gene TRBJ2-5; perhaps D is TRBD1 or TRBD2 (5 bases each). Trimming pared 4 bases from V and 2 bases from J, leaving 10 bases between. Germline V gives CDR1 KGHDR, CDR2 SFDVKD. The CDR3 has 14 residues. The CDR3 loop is CATSERGVQETQYF. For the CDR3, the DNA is TGTGCCACCAGTGAGAGGGGAGTTCAAGAGACCCAGTACTTC.

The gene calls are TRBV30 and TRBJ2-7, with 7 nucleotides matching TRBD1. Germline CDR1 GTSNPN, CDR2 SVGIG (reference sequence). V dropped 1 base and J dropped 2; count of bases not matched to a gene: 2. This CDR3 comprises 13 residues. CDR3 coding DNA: TGTGCCTGGAGTGAAGACAGGGCCTACGAGCAGTACTTC. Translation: CAWSEDRAYEQYF. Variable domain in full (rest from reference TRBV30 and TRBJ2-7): SQTIHQWPATLVQPVGSPLSLECTVEGTSNPNLYWYRQAAGRGLQLLFYSVGIGQISSEVPQNLSASRPQDRQFILSSKKLLLSDSGFYLCAWSEDRAYEQYFGPGTRLTVT.

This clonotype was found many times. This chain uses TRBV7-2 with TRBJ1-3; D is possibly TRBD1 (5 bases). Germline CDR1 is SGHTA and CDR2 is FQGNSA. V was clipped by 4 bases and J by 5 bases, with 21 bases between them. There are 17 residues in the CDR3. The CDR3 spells CASSYTSGTGVRNTIYF. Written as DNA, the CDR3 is TGTGCCAGCAGCTACACATCCGGGACCGGCGTAAGAAACACCATATATTTT.

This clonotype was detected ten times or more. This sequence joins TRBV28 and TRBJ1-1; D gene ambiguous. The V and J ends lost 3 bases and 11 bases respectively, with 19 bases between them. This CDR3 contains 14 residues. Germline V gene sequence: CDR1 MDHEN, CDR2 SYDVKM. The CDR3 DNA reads TGTGCCAGCAGTTTTACCGGGCCCAAGTTCGGGGCTTTCTTT. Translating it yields CASSFTGPKFGAFF.

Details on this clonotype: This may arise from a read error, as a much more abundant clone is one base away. The CDR3 loop reads CASSLERGTRDEPFF. The CDR3 DNA is TGTGCCAGCAGCTTAGAACGGGGGACAAGGGATGAGCCGTTCTTC. The chain combines TRBV7-9 with TRBJ2-1, with D perhaps being TRBD1 or TRBD2 (6 bases each). Germline CDR1 and CDR2: SEHNR and FQNEAQ (reference sequence). The CDR3 covers 15 residues.

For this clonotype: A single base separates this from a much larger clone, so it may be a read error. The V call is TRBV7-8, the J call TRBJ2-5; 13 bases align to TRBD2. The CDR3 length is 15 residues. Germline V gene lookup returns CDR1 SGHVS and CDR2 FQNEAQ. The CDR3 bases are TGTGCCAGCAGAGCCGGGACTAGCGGGGCGGAGACCAAGTACTTC. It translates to CASRAGTSGAETKYF.

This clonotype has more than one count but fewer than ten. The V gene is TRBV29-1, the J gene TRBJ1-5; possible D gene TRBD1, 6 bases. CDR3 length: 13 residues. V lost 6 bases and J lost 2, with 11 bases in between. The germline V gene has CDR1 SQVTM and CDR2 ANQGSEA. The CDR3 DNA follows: TGCAGCGTAGCAGGGGACGGCAATCAGCCCCAGCATTTT. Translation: CSVAGDGNQPQHF.

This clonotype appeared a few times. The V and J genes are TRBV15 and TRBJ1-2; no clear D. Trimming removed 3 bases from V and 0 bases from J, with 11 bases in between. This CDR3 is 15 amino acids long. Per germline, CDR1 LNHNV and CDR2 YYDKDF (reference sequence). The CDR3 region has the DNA TGTGCCACCAGCAGCTCCGACGAGACTAACTATGGCTACACCTTC. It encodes CATSSSDETNYGYTF. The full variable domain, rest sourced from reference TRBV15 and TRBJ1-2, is DAMVIQNPRYQVTQFGKPVTLSCSQTLNHNVMYWYQQKSSQAPKLLFHYYDKDFNNEADTPDNFQSRRPNTSFCFLDIRSPGLGDTAMYLCATSSSDETNYGYTFGSGTRLTVV.

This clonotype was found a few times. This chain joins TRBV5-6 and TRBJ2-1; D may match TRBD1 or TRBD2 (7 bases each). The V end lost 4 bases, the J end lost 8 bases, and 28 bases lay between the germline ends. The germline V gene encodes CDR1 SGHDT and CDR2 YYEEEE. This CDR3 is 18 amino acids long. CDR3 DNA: TGTGCCAGCAGCCTACTGACAGGGTCGGGAGGTTGGTATGATGAGCAGTTCTTC. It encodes CASSLLTGSGGWYDEQFF.